Here is one T cell receptor (beta chain) with its context. Its antigen is unknown. The sample belongs to a study of cytotoxic CD8 clonotypes in ibrutinib-treated CLL. Study details: Average yields of approximately 260,000 productive templates and 94,082 productive rearrangements characterized the samples. The study, taken as a whole, reports: Sustained-remission patients were sampled at one set of times and progressing patients at different ones. The clonality went up when patients responded to ibrutinib and dropped back toward baseline at progression.

CDR3 size: 15 residues. V lost 0 bases, J lost 0 bases, and 9 bases lay in between. The germline V gene encodes CDR1 MDHEN and CDR2 SYDVKM. TCRdb keeps only in-frame clones here, not all; method: immunoSEQ multiplex PCR. The sample has hundreds of thousands of clones, 70% to 75% seen once. This TCR derives from a human donor with chronic lymphocytic leukemia. This material consisted of PBMCs, taken after 12 months of ibrutinib treatment. The chain uses TRBV28 and TRBJ2-7; the D is unclear. The chain's CDR3 is CASSLWDESSYEQYF. In DNA form, the CDR3 reads TGTGCCAGCAGTTTATGGGACGAAAGCTCCTACGAGCAGTACTTC.